This T cell receptor beta chain was obtained from a study of blood T cell repertoires in COVID-19. Clones were sequenced by immunoSEQ multiplex PCR, and TCRdb holds only the in-frame ones, with some missing. The sample has about 89,000 clones, around 96% seen once. V was clipped by 2 bases and J by 5 bases, with 13 bases between them. The CDR3 is 14 residues long. The germline CDR1 and CDR2 sequences are SGHKS and YYEKEE (reference sequence). V gene TRBV5-5 combines with J gene TRBJ2-5; no clear D. The source material was peripheral blood. The sequence came from a human donor with active COVID-19. The donor label of this sample is uncertain. The CDR3 loop reads CASSLITMEETQYF. The CDR3 coding sequence is TGTGCCAGCAGCTTAATAACGATGGAGGAGACCCAGTACTTC.